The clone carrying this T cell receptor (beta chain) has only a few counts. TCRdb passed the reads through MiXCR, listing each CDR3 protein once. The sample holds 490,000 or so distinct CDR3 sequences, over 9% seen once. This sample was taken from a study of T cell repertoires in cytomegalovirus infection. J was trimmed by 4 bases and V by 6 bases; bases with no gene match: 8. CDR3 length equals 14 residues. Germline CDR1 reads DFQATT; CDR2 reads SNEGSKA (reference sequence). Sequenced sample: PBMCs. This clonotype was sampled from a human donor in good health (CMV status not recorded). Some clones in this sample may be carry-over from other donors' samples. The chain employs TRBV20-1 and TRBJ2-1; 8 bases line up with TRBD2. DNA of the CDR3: TGCAGTGCCGAAAGCGGGAGTTTTTACAATGAGCAGTTCTTC. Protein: CSAESGSFYNEQFF.